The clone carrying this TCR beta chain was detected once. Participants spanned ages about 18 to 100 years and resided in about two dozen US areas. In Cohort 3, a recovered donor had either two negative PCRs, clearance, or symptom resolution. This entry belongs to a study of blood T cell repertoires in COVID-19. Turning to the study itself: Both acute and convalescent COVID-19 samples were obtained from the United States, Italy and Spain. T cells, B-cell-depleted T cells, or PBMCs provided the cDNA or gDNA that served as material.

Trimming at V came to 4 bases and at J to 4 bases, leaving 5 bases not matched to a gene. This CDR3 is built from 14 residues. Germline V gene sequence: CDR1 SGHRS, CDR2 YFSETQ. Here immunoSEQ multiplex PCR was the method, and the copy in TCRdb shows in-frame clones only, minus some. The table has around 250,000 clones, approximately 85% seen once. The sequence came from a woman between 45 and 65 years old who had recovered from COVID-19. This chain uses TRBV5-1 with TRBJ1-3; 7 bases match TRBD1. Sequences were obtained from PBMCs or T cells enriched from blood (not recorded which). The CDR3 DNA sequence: TGCGCCAGCAGCCCAGACAGGGTCGGAAACACCATATATTTT. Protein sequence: CASSPDRVGNTIYF. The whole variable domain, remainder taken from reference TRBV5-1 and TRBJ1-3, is KAGVTQTPRYLIKTRGQQVTLSCSPISGHRSVSWYQQTPGQGLQFLFEYFSETQRNKGNFPGRFSGRQFSNSRSEMNVSTLELGDSALYLCASSPDRVGNTIYFGEGSWLTVV.